This T cell receptor (beta chain) was captured by sequencing in a study of blood T cell repertoires in COVID-19. Study as a whole: PBMCs, B-cell-depleted T cells, or T cells were the source of the cDNA or gDNA that made up the material.

Data came from immunoSEQ multiplex PCR; TCRdb stores just in-frame clones and leaves some out. There are 90,000 to 120,000 clones in the sample; around 90% occur only once, and 4% to 6% lies in the top ten. This CDR3 comprises 14 residues. Trimming removed 8 bases at V and 0 bases at J, with 11 bases between. Per germline, CDR1 MNHEY and CDR2 SMNVEV (reference sequence). The sequence was obtained from a man aged 35 to 55 with active or convalescent COVID-19. Source material: peripheral blood. The gene calls are TRBV27 and TRBJ2-1; D call uncertain. CDR3 DNA: TGTGCCAGCTATAAGGAGAGCTCCTACAATGAGCAGTTCTTC. This gives the protein CASYKESSYNEQFF.